This T cell receptor beta chain was sequenced during a study of T cell repertoires in cytomegalovirus infection (dated by TCRdb to between 2018 and 2020). Regarding the complete study: Alongside well-studied HLA-B-restricted epitopes, the peptide stimulations were aimed at recently identified HLA-C-restricted CMV epitopes, whose presentation resists viral immunomodulation. Donor HLA type was relevant to the analysis, because carriage of CMV infection together with the matching HLA type was indicated by public TCR beta signatures. Study-wide conclusions, independent of this receptor: In the ex vivo response, HLA-C-restricted CMV-specific TCR beta clonotypes were dominant, and in two of eight donors the single most frequent clonotype came from this HLA-C-restricted group. In both this cohort and an independent cohort of 352 donors, the cumulative frequency of public TCR beta family members distinguished carriers of CMV infection plus the relevant HLA type.

The reads were generated on an Illumina HiSeq 1500. Starting from the raw public reads, TCRdb applied fastp trimming at Q25, assembled clones with MiXCR and retained in-frame beta chains. One record per CDR3 amino acid sequence lists the most common genes and DNA. This sample holds some 500,000 distinct CDR3 sequences; around 35% were observed only once. Jointly, the top ten make up 17% of the sample. Interpreted using the paper, the treatment or condition label stands for: in vitro stimulation with specific CMV peptide epitopes to enrich CMV-specific T cells. This clonotype was seen ten or more times. No antigen is known for it. No clone much larger than this one lies a single base away; base qualities are absent. The specimen comprised cultured PBMCs, sampled from culture after CMV antigen stimulation. This clonotype was obtained from a human donor in good health (CMV status not recorded). Some clones in this sample may be carry-over from other donors' samples.

The DNA is as follows: TGTGCCAGCAGCGAAGGAGCAGGGTACACTGAAGCTTTCTTT. This sequence encodes CASSEGAGYTEAFF. The V and J segments used are TRBV7-9 and TRBJ1-1; a tentative D match to TRBD1 spans 5 bases. V was cut back by 5 bases and J by 3 bases, leaving a gap of 13 bases between them. The CDR1 and CDR2 encoded by the germline V gene (reference sequence) are SEHNR and FQNEAQ. Spanning cysteine to phenylalanine, the CDR3 consists of 14 amino acids. Only the CDR3 DNA is retained, 42 bases long and in frame from the first base.